The 17 T cell receptor beta chains presented below share a single source sample, sequenced in a study of CD8 T cells in Susac syndrome. With random hexamers, reverse transcription was performed on about 0.45 to 1 ug of RNA. TCRdb reanalysed the immunoSEQ multiplex PCR reads using MiXCR and keeps one entry per CDR3 protein. This table holds 200,000 to 300,000 distinct CDR3 sequences, 90% to 96% found once. Sequencing input: CD4+ T cells from PBMCs. These receptors were obtained from a human donor with Susac syndrome.

The V gene is TRBV11-3, the J gene TRBJ2-7, with TRBD1 matching 7 bases. Per the germline V gene, CDR1 is SGHNT and CDR2 is YENEEA. V was pared by 2 bases and J by 2 bases, with 18 bases of the junction left unmatched. CDR3 length: 19 residues. CDR3 sequence (DNA): TGTGCCAGCAGCTTACCGACTCCGGGACAGCCATCCACCACCTACGAGCAGTACTTC. Translating gives CASSLPTPGQPSTTYEQYF.

V gene TRBV20-1 combines with J gene TRBJ2-1; the match to TRBD2 covers 8 bases. The CDR3 has 17 amino acids. Germline lookup yields CDR1 DFQATT and CDR2 SNEGSKA (reference sequence). Trimming took 1 base from V and 1 from J; bases not matched to a gene: 9. CDR3 nucleotide sequence: TGCAGTGCTAGAGTATCTGGCGGGAGGTATTCCTACAATGAGCAGTTCTTC. Translating it yields CSARVSGGRYSYNEQFF.

The chain combines TRBV9 with TRBJ2-5; 8 bases match TRBD1. This CDR3 region has 15 residues. V was pared by 3 bases and J by 4 bases, with 8 bases of the junction left unmatched. Germline-derived CDR1 and CDR2 are SGDLS and YYNGEE. The chain's CDR3 is CASSGTTGVRETQYF. In DNA, the CDR3 is TGTGCCAGCAGCGGCACGACAGGGGTGAGAGAGACCCAGTACTTC.

The chain has TRBV5-1 and TRBJ2-7; D tentatively fits TRBD1 or TRBD2 (5 bases each). Germline V gene sequence: CDR1 SGHRS, CDR2 YFSETQ. Trimming left V 3 bases short and J 7 bases short, with 20 bases between. The CDR3 runs to 15 residues. In nucleotides, the CDR3 is TGCGCCAGCAGCTGGGGGAGACCCGGCTACGGGGAGCAGTACTTC. This translates into CASSWGRPGYGEQYF.

The chain is built from TRBV6-2 or TRBV6-3 and TRBJ1-1; no clear D. Germline CDR1 MNHEY, CDR2 SVGEGT. The V and J ends lost 7 bases and 4 bases respectively, with 13 bases between them. The CDR3 extends over 13 amino acids. The CDR3 nucleotides read TGTGCCAGCACCTCAGGACGACGCACTGAAGCTTTCTTT. It codes for CASTSGRRTEAFF.

The rearrangement joins TRBV9 to TRBJ1-2; 8 bases fit TRBD1. J lost 6 bases, V lost 1 base, and 5 bases had no gene match. This CDR3 comprises 14 residues. CDR1 and CDR2 from the germline V gene are SGDLS and YYNGEE. The CDR3 nucleotides read TGTGCCAGCAGCGTAAGGACAGGGTCTGATGGCTACACCTTC. Its protein is CASSVRTGSDGYTF.

This chain links TRBV30 with TRBJ1-3; D gene unclear. The length of the CDR3 is 17 residues. V shed 0 bases and J shed 0 bases, with 15 bases lying between them. Germline loops: CDR1 GTSNPN, CDR2 SVGIG (reference sequence). The CDR3 nucleotides read TGTGCCTGGAGTGTTCCCCTCCGTCAGGTCTCTGGAAACACCATATATTTT. As protein: CAWSVPLRQVSGNTIYF.

This chain links TRBV20-1 with TRBJ1-2; D is unclear. The V end was cut by 1 base, the J end by 3 bases, with 3 bases between. This CDR3 comprises 11 residues. CDR1 is DFQATT, CDR2 SNEGSKA, per germline (reference sequence). The CDR3 loop reads CSARGYYGYTF. The DNA for the CDR3 is TGCAGTGCTAGAGGGTACTATGGCTACACCTTC.

The chain uses TRBV7-3 and TRBJ2-2; 7 bases map to TRBD1. The CDR3 runs to 13 residues. Looked up from germline, CDR1 is SGHTA and CDR2 is FQGTGA. J was trimmed by 5 bases and V by 4 bases; bases with no gene match: 1. The CDR3 bases are TGTGCCAGCAGCTCACAGGGGACCGGGGAGCTGTTTTTT. This translates into CASSSQGTGELFF.

This chain uses TRBV24-1 with TRBJ2-5, with a tentative D call TRBD2 (6 bases). The CDR3 loop spans 15 amino acids. Germline CDR1 KGHDR, CDR2 SFDVKD. The germline V and J ends were trimmed by 3 bases and 5 bases, with 15 bases remaining between them. The CDR3 is CATSDGGRLGETQYF. The CDR3 region has the DNA TGTGCCACCAGTGATGGAGGGCGGCTAGGCGAGACCCAGTACTTC.

This sequence joins TRBV5-4 and TRBJ1-5; D call uncertain. CDR1 and CDR2 from the germline V gene are SGHNT and YYREEE (reference sequence). V dropped 1 base and J dropped 5 bases, with 13 bases sitting between them. CDR3 length: 15 amino acids. The CDR3 reads CASSLSPAPDQPQHF. For the CDR3, the DNA is TGTGCCAGCAGCTTGTCCCCGGCCCCCGATCAGCCCCAGCATTTT. The full variable domain, its missing parts supplied by reference TRBV5-4 and TRBJ1-5, is ETGVTQSPTHLIKTRGQQVTLRCSSQSGHNTVSWYQQALGQGPQFIFQYYREEENGRGNFPPRFSGLQFPNYSSELNVNALELDDSALYLCASSLSPAPDQPQHFGDGTRLSIL.

For the CDR3, the DNA is TGTGCCAGTGCCCGGTCAGGGGCTCGGGTTCCTTACGAGCAGTACTTC. Amino acid sequence: CASARSGARVPYEQYF. The chain uses TRBV19 and TRBJ2-7, with D perhaps matching TRBD1 (6 bases). Germline CDR1 is LNHDA and CDR2 is SQIVND (reference sequence). V lost 8 bases and J lost 4, with 24 bases in between. The CDR3 is made up of 16 amino acids.

V is TRBV29-1 and J is TRBJ1-2; TRBD1 aligns across 8 bases. This CDR3 is built from 11 residues. Trimming cost V 6 bases and J 10 bases; bases outside gene matches: 7. Germline loops: CDR1 SQVTM, CDR2 ANQGSEA. CDR3 protein: CSVGTGGYYTF. CDR3 coding DNA: TGCAGCGTAGGGACAGGCGGTTACTACACCTTC.

This chain uses TRBV20-1 with TRBJ2-3, with D perhaps TRBD2 (6 bases). The germline CDR1 and CDR2 sequences are DFQATT and SNEGSKA (reference sequence). The CDR3 extends over 15 amino acids. Deletions cut 6 bases from V and 1 base from J, with 17 bases between. The chain's CDR3 is CSARPGTWGTDTQYF. In DNA, the CDR3 is TGCAGTGCCCGACCCGGGACTTGGGGCACAGATACGCAGTATTTT.

Here the CDR3 reads CSVYRGSTDTQYF. In DNA, the CDR3 is TGCAGCGTTTACAGGGGAAGCACAGATACGCAGTATTTT. This chain links TRBV29-1 with TRBJ2-3, with 7 bases that match TRBD1. Germline V gene data show CDR1 as SQVTM and CDR2 as ANQGSEA. V lost 5 bases to trimming and J lost 0 bases; unmatched junction nucleotides: 2. This CDR3 has 13 residues.

This chain joins TRBV30 and TRBJ2-3; 7 bases fit TRBD2. V was pared by 2 bases and J by 6 bases, with 8 bases of the junction left unmatched. The CDR3 covers 14 residues. The germline gives CDR1 GTSNPN, CDR2 SVGIG (reference sequence). This CDR3 reads CAWSKASGPDTQYF. CDR3 DNA sequence: TGTGCCTGGAGTAAGGCTAGCGGTCCCGATACGCAGTATTTT.

The chain uses TRBV14 and TRBJ2-5; D is undetermined. Looked up from germline, CDR1 is SGHDN and CDR2 is FVKESK. The CDR3 covers 15 residues. The germline V and J ends were trimmed by 0 bases and 1 base, with 9 bases remaining between them. CDR3 sequence (DNA): TGTGCCAGCAGCCAAGATCTGGTGATCCAAGAGACCCAGTACTTC. Translation gives CASSQDLVIQETQYF.